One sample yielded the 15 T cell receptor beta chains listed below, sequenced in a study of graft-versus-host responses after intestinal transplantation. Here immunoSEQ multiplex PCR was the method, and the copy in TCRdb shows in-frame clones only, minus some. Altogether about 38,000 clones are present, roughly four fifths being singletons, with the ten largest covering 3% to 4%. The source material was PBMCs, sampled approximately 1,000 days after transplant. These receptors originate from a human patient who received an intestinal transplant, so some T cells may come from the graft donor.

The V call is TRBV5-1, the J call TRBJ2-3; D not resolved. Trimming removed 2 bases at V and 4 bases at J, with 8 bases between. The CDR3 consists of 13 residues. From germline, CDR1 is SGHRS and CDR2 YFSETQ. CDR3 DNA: TGCGCCAGCAGCTTAGACGTTCCAGATACGCAGTATTTT. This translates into CASSLDVPDTQYF.

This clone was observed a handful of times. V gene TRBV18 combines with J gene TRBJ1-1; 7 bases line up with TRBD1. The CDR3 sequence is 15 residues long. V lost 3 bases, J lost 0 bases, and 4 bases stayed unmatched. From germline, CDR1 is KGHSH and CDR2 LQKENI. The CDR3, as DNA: TGTGCCAGCTCACCGGCGACAGGGATGAACACTGAAGCTTTCTTT. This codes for CASSPATGMNTEAFF. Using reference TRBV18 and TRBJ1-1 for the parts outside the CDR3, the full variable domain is NAGVMQNPRHLVRRRGQEARLRCSPMKGHSHVYWYRQLPEEGLKFMVYLQKENIIDESGMPKERFSAEFPKEGPSILRIQQVVRGDSAAYFCASSPATGMNTEAFFGQGTRLTVV.

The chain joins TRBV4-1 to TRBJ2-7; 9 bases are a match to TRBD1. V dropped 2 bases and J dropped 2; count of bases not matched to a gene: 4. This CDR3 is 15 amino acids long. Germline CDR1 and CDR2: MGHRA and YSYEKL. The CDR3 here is CASSQPGQGTYEQYF. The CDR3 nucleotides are TGCGCCAGCAGCCAACCGGGACAGGGAACCTACGAGCAGTACTTC.

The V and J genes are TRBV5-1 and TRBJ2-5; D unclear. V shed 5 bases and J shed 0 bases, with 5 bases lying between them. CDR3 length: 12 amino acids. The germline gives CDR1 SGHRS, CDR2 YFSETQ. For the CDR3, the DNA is TGCGCCAGCAGTGTCTACCAAGAGACCCAGTACTTC. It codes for CASSVYQETQYF.

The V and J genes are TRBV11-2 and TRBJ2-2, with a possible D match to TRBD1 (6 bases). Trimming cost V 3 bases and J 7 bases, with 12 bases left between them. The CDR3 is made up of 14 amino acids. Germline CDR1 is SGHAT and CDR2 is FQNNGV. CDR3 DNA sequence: TGTGCCAGCAGCTTTTGGACAGTGGGCGGGGAGCTGTTTTTT. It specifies CASSFWTVGGELFF.

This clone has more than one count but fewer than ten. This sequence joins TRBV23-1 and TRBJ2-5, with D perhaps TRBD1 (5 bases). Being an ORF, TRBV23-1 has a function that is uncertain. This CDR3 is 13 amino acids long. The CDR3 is CETPTKGLETQYF. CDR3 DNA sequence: TGCGAAACACCCACGAAGGGGTTAGAGACCCAGTACTTC.

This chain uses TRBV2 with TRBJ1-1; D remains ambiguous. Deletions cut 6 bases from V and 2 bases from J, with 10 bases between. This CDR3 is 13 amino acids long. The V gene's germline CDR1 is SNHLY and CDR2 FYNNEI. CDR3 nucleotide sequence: TGTGCCAGCAGAAGAGACACCAACACTGAAGCTTTCTTT. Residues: CASRRDTNTEAFF.

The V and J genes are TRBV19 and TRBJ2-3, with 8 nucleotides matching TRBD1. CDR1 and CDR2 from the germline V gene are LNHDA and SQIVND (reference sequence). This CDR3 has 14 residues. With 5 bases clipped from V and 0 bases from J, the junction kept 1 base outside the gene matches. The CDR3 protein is CASSRDRSTDTQYF. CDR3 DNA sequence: TGTGCCAGTAGTCGGGACAGGAGCACAGATACGCAGTATTTT.

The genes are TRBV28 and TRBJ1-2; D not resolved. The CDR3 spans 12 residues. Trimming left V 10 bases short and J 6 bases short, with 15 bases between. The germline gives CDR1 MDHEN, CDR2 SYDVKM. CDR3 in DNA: TGTGCCATACCCCCCCGACGGAATGGCTACACCTTC. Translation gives CAIPPRRNGYTF.

CDR3 amino acids: CASSPTLGGHGVDTQYF. CDR3 coding DNA: TGTGCCAGCAGTCCCACCCTCGGGGGTCACGGAGTCGATACGCAGTATTTT. This chain joins TRBV28 and TRBJ2-3, with a tentative D call TRBD2 (6 bases). The germline gives CDR1 MDHEN, CDR2 SYDVKM. Trimming stripped 5 bases from V and 6 bases from J, with 24 bases between. CDR3 size: 17 residues.

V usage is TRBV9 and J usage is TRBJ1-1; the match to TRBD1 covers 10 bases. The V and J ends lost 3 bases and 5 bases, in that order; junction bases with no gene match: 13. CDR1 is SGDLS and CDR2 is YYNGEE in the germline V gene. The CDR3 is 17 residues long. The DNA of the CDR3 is TGTGCCAGCAGCGAGAGAGGAGGGGGACAGGGGAAGACTGAAGCTTTCTTT. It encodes CASSERGGGQGKTEAFF.

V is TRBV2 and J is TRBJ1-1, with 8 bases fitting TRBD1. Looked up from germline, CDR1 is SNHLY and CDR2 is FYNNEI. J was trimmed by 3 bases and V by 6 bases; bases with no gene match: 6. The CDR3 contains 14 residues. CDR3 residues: CASRRAGGYTEAFF. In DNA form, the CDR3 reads TGTGCCAGCAGAAGGGCAGGGGGCTACACTGAAGCTTTCTTT.

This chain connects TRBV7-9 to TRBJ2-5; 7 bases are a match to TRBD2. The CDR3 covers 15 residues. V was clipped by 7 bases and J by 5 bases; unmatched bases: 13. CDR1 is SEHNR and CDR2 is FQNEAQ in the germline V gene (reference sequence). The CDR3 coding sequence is TGTGCCAGCACCCTCGGGCCTAAAGCGGGGGAGACCCAGTACTTC. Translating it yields CASTLGPKAGETQYF.

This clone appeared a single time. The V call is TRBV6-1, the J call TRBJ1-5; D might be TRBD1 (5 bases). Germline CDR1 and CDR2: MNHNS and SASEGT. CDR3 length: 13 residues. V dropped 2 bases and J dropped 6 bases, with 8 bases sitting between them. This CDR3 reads CASSEQTVQPQHF. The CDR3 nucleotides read TGTGCCAGCAGTGAACAGACAGTTCAGCCCCAGCATTTT.

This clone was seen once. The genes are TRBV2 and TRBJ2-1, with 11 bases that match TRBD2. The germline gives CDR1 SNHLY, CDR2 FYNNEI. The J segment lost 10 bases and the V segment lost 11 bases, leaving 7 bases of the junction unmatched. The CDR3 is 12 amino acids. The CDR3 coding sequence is TGTGCCGGTTCAATAGCGGGAGGGGAGCAGTTCTTC. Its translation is CAGSIAGGEQFF. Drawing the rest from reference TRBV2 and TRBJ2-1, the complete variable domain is EPEVTQTPSHQVTQMGQEVILRCVPISNHLYFYWYRQILGQKVEFLVSFYNNEISEKSEIFDDQFSVERPDGSNFTLKIRSTKLEDSAMYFCAGSIAGGEQFFGPGTRLTVL.